In this sample, the clone carrying this T cell receptor (beta chain) turned up a few times. This entry is derived from a study of blood T cell repertoires in COVID-19. Data came from immunoSEQ multiplex PCR; TCRdb stores just in-frame clones and leaves some out. The table has about 130,000 clones, approximately 89% seen once; the top ten hold approximately 3.3%. The CDR3 consists of 15 residues. The V gene's germline CDR1 is MNHEY and CDR2 SVGAGI. Trimming took 6 bases from V and 2 from J; bases not matched to a gene: 9. The V and J genes are TRBV6-5 and TRBJ1-1, with 7 bases aligning to TRBD1. Sequenced sample: peripheral blood. The receptor's source is a woman in her sixties or seventies with acute or convalescent COVID-19. In DNA, the CDR3 is TGTGCCAGCAGGCCCTTGACAGGGTACAACACTGAAGCTTTCTTT. It encodes CASRPLTGYNTEAFF.